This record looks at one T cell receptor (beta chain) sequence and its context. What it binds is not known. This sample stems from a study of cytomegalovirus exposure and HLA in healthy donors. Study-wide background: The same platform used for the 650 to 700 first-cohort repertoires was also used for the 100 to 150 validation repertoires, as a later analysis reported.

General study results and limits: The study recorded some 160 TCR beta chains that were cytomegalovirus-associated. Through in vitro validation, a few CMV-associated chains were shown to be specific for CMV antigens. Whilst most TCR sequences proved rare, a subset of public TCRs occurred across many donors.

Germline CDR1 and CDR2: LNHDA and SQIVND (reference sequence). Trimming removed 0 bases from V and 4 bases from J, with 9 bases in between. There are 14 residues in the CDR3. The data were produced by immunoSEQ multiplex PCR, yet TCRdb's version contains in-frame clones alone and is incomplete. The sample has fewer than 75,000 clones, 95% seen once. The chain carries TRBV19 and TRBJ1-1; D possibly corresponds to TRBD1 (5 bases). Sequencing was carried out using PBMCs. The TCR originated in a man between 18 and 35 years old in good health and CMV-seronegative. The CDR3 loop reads CASSIDRGGTEAFF. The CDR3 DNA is TGTGCCAGTAGTATAGATAGGGGCGGCACTGAAGCTTTCTTT.